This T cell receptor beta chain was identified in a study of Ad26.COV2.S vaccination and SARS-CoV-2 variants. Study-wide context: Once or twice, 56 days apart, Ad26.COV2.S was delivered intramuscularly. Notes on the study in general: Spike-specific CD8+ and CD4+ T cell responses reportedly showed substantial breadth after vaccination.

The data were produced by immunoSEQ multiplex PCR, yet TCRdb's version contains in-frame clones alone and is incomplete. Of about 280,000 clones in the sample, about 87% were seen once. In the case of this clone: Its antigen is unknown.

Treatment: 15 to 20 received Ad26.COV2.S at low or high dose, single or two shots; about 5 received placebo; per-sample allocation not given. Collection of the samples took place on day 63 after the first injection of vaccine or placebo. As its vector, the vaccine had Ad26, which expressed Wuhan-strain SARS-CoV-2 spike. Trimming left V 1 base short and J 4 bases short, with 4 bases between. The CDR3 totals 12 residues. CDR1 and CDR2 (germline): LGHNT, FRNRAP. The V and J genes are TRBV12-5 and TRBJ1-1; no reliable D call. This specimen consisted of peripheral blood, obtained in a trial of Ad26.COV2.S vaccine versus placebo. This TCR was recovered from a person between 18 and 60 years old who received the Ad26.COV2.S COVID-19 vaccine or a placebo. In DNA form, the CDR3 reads TGTGCTAGTGGTTTGGGAGGCACTGAAGCTTTCTTT. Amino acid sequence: CASGLGGTEAFF.